This record covers a single TCR beta chain. Profiled with immunoSEQ multiplex PCR; TCRdb holds only in-frame clones, not every one. The data hold over a million clones, with around 98% observed a single time. Trimming cost V 6 bases and J 1 base; bases outside gene matches: 7. CDR3 length: 16 amino acids. Germline V gives CDR1 SEHNR, CDR2 FQNEAQ (reference sequence). These data are taken from a study of shared clonotypes between healthy human individuals. The V call is TRBV7-9, the J call TRBJ2-3; 10 nucleotides match TRBD2. This TCR was recovered from a man aged 25-40 years in good health. The sample was naive CD4+ T cells sorted from blood. Subset defined: CD45RA+ positively selected. The CDR3 bases are TGTGCCAGCAGAAGCCCCGGGACTAGCGGCACAGATACGCAGTATTTT. Its translation is CASRSPGTSGTDTQYF.